This paragraph reports one T cell receptor (beta chain). This CDR3 spans 14 amino acids. Germline-derived CDR1 and CDR2 are LNHNV and YYDKDF (reference sequence). V was clipped by 2 bases and J by 6 bases, with 11 bases between them. Authors' processing steps: Nucleated cell counts were estimated from reference gene primer amplification. TCRdb's copy holds only in-frame clones and misses some; the assay was immunoSEQ multiplex PCR. V, J and clone size derive from that table, while D and trimming were established from the DNA sequence. Of tens of thousands of clones listed, about 90% were seen once; the top ten hold more than 8%. The data stem from a study of blood T cell repertoires in COVID-19. Across the whole study: Spain, Italy and the United States supplied samples that represented acute and convalescent COVID-19. T cells, B-cell-depleted T cells, or PBMCs supplied cDNA or gDNA.

Sequencing was performed on peripheral blood. The clonotype comes from a man between 60 and 75 years old with active COVID-19. This chain joins TRBV15 and TRBJ2-1; the D gene is possibly TRBD1 (6 bases). CDR3 loop: CATSRPTDSNEQFF. The CDR3 nucleotides read TGTGCCACCAGCAGACCAACGGACAGCAATGAGCAGTTCTTC.